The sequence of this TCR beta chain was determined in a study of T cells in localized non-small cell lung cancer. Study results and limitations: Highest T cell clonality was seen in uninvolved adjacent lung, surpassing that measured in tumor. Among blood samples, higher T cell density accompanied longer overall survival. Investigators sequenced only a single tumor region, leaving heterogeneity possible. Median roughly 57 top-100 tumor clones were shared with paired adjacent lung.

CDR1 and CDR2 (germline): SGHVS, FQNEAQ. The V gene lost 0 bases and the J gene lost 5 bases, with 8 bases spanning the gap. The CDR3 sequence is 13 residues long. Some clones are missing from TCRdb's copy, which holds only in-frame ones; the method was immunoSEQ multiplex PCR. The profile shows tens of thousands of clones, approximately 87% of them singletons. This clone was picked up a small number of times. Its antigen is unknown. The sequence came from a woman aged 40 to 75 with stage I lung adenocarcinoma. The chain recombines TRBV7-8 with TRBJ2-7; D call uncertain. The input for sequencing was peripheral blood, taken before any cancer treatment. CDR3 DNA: TGTGCCAGCAGCTTAGCGCAAAGGAACGAGCAGTACTTC. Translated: CASSLAQRNEQYF.